The clone carrying this T cell receptor (beta chain) came up a few times. Antigen: not known. This specimen comes from a study of T cells in Graves' hyperthyroidism and ophthalmopathy. Study-wide results and limits: The majority of expanded thyroid clonotypes above 0.001 also appeared in blood.

Used for diagnoses were clinical symptoms, serum thyroxine and TRAb, thyroid ultrasound and orbital computed tomography. V dropped 5 bases and J dropped 2 bases, with 13 bases sitting between them. This CDR3 comprises 15 residues. The germline V gene has CDR1 SGHVS and CDR2 FQNEAQ. RNA transcripts were the template for amplifying TCR beta CDR3 regions. The study used the HTBI primer set for a first-round RT-PCR of the TCR CDR3. TCRdb processed the multiplex PCR reads anew with MiXCR; each CDR3 protein has one entry. This sample carries approximately 700,000 distinct CDR3 sequences, 45% of them seen once, and the ten largest clones take roughly 6.5%.

Specimen: peripheral blood or thyroid tissue (not recorded which). The sequence was obtained from an adult man with Graves' disease, either hyperthyroidism or ophthalmopathy (not recorded which). This sequence joins TRBV7-8 and TRBJ1-3; D may be TRBD1 (5 bases). The CDR3 DNA sequence: TGTGCCAGCAGCGAAAATCAGGGCACTGGAAACACCATATATTTT. Protein: CASSENQGTGNTIYF.